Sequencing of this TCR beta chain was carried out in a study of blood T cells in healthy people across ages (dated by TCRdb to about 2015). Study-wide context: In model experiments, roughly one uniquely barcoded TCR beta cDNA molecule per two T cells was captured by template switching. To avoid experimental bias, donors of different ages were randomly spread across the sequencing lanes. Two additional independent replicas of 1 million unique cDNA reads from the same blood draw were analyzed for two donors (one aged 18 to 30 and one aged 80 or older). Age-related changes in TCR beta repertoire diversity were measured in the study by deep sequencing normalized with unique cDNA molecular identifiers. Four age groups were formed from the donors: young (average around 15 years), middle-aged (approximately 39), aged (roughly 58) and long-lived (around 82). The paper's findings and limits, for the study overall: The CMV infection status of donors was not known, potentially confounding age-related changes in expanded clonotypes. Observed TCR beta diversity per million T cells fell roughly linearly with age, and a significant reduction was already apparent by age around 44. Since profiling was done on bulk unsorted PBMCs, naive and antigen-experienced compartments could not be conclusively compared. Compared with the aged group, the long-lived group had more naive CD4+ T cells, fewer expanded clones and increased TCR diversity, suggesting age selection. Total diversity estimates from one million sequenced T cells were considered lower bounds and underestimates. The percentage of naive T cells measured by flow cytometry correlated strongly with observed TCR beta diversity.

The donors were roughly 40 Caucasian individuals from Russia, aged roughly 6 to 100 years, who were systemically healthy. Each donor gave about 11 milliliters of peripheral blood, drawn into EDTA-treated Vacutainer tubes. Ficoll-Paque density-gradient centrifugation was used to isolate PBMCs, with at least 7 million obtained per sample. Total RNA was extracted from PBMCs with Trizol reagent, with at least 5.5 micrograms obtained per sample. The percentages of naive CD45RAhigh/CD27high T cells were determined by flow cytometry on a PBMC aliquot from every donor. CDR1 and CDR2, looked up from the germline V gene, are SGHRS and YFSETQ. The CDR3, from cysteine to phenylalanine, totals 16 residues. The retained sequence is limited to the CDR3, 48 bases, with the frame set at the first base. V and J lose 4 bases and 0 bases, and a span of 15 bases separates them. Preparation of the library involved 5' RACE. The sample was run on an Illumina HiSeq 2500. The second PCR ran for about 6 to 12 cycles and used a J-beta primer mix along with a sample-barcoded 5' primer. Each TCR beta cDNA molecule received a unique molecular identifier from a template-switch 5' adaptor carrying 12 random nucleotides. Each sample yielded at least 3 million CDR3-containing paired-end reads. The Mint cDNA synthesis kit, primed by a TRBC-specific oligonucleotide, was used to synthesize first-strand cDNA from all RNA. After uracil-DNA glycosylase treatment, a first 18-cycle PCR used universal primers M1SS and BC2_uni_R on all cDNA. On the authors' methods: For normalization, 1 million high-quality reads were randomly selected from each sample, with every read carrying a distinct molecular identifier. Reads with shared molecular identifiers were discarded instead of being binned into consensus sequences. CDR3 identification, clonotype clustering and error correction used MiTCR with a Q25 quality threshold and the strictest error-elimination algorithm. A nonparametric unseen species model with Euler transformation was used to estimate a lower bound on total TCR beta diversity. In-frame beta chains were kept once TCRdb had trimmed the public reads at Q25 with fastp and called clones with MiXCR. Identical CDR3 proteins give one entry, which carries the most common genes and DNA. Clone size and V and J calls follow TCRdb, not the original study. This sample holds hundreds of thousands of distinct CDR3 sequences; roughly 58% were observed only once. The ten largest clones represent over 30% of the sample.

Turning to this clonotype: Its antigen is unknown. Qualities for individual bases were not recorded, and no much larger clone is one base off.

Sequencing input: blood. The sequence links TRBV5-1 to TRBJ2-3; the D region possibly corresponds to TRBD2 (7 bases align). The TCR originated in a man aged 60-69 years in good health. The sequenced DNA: TGCGCCAGCAGCAAGGAGGGGGGGGAAAGCACAGATACGCAGTATTTT. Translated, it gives CASSKEGGESTDTQYF.